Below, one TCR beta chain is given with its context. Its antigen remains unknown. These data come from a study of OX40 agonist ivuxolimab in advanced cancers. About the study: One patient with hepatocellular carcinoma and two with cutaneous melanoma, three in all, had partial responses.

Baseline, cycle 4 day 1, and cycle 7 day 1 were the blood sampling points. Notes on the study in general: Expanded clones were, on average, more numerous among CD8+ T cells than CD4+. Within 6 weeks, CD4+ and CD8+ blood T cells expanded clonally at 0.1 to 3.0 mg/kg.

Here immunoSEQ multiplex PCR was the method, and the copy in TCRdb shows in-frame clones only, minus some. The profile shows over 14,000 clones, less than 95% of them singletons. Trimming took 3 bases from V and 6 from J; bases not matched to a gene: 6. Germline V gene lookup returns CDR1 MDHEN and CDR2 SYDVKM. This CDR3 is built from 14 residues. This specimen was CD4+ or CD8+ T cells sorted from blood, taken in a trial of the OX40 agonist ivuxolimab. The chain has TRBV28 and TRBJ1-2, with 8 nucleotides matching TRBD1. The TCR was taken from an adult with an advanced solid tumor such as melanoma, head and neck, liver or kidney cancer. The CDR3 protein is CASSFPDRDDGYTF. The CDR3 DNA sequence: TGTGCCAGCAGTTTCCCGGACAGGGATGATGGCTACACCTTC.